Following are 21 T cell receptor beta chains from one sample sequenced in a study of spatial heterogeneity in lung cancer (dated by TCRdb to the late 2010s). The time point label of this sample denotes: blood at routine non-recurrence follow-up after resection. Without any cell sorting, TCR sequencing was performed on whole RNA extracted either from tumor and nontumor lung tissue or from cryopreserved PBMC samples. Library preparation used 5' RACE. The run used a NextSeq 500. In-frame beta chains were kept once TCRdb had trimmed the public reads at Q25 with fastp and called clones with MiXCR. All rows with the same CDR3 protein become a single entry with the most common DNA and genes. The sample table contains about 52,000 distinct CDR3 sequences; only one count was recorded for 7.4% of them. The ten largest clones capture less than 45% of the sample. Sequencing was performed on PBMCs, taken at follow-up. The receptors originated from a female donor with early-stage non-small cell lung cancer.

This clonotype was picked up a small number of times. The chain uses TRBV19 and TRBJ2-3; D not resolved. The germline V gene encodes CDR1 LNHDA and CDR2 SQIVND (reference sequence). Trimming shortened V by 10 bases and J by 14 bases, and 22 bases separated the two germline ends. The CDR3 has 12 residues. The CDR3 loop reads CATLGQSSDRYF. The CDR3 DNA sequence: TGTGCCACCCTGGGCCAGAGTTCGGATCGGTATTTT. The full variable domain, with the rest looked up from reference TRBV19 and TRBJ2-3, is DGGITQSPKYLFRKEGQNVTLSCEQNLNHDAMYWYRQDPGQGLRLIYYSQIVNDFQKGDIAEGYSVSREKKESFPLTVTSAQKNPTAFYLCATLGQSSDRYFGPGTRLTVL.

The chain carries TRBV4-1 and TRBJ2-3; TRBD2 aligns across 10 bases. Unmatched junction bases numbered 10, after V lost 2 bases and J lost 11 bases. This CDR3 comprises 15 residues. CDR1 and CDR2 (germline): MGHRA, YSYEKL. CDR3 sequence reads: CASSQPGLALSGQYF. CDR3 DNA sequence: TGCGCCAGCAGCCAACCGGGACTAGCGTTATCGGGGCAGTATTTT.

This clonotype appeared many times. The chain couples TRBV28 to TRBJ2-7, with D possibly matching TRBD1 (5 bases). The V gene lost 4 bases and the J gene lost 6 bases, with 28 bases spanning the gap. This CDR3 spans 18 amino acids. CDR1 is MDHEN, CDR2 SYDVKM, per germline. CDR3 in DNA: TGTGCCAGCAGTTCCCTTCTATCCCGACCAGGGCGATTGGGCGAGCAGTACTTC. It is translated as CASSSLLSRPGRLGEQYF.

This clonotype was counted many times. The V gene is TRBV6-6, the J gene TRBJ2-5; 7 nucleotides line up with TRBD2. The CDR3 length is 13 residues. V dropped 5 bases and J dropped 9; count of bases not matched to a gene: 9. The V gene's germline CDR1 is MNHNY and CDR2 SVGAGI (reference sequence). CDR3 DNA: TGTGCCAGCAGTCCGGGACTACCCGAAGCCCAGTACTTC. Its protein is CASSPGLPEAQYF.

In its sample, this clonotype was seen many times. The chain carries TRBV24-1 and TRBJ2-3, with a tentative D call TRBD1 (6 bases). The CDR3 sequence is 14 residues long. The V gene's germline CDR1 is KGHDR and CDR2 SFDVKD. The V end was cut by 4 bases, the J end by 0 bases, with 7 bases between. Written as DNA, the CDR3 is TGTGCCACCAGTGAAGGGGGTAGCACAGATACGCAGTATTTT. Translated, it gives CATSEGGSTDTQYF.

V is TRBV12-3 or TRBV12-4 and J is TRBJ2-7; D gene unclear. This CDR3 contains 11 residues. Trimming took 3 bases from V and 2 from J, leaving 2 bases between them. The CDR3: CASSFAYEQYF. In DNA form, the CDR3 reads TGTGCCAGCAGTTTCGCCTACGAGCAGTACTTC.

This clonotype was counted many times. V usage is TRBV16 and J usage is TRBJ1-1; possible D gene TRBD1, 6 bases. The CDR3 consists of 13 residues. Trimming cost V 2 bases and J 4 bases, with 8 bases left between them. Germline V CDR1 and CDR2: KGHSY, FQNENV. The CDR3 DNA follows: TGTGCCAGCAGCCAAGGCAGGGGCACTGAAGCTTTCTTT. Its translation is CASSQGRGTEAFF.

V gene TRBV5-1 combines with J gene TRBJ2-3, with 7 bases matching TRBD1. From germline, CDR1 is SGHRS and CDR2 YFSETQ. The CDR3 is 14 residues long. V trimming: 3 bases; J trimming: 4 bases; junction bases outside the gene matches: 5. DNA for the CDR3: TGCGCCAGCAGCTCCCGACAGGGTGCAGATACGCAGTATTTT. Translated: CASSSRQGADTQYF.

The chain couples TRBV5-1 to TRBJ2-2, with D unclear. The CDR3 consists of 12 residues. Trimming left V 7 bases short and J 5 bases short, with 9 bases between. Germline V lookup: CDR1 SGHRS, CDR2 YFSETQ. CDR3 loop: CASGTETGELFF. The CDR3 coding sequence is TGCGCCAGCGGTACAGAGACCGGGGAGCTGTTTTTT.

A word on this clonotype: A much larger clone lies a single base off, so this may be a read error. The V and J genes are TRBV19 and TRBJ2-4; possible D gene TRBD1, 5 bases. The CDR3 contains 11 residues. Germline V gene data show CDR1 as LNHDA and CDR2 as SQIVND (reference sequence). V shed 9 bases and J shed 6 bases, with 9 bases lying between them. DNA of the CDR3: TGTGCCAGCTCCCAGGGAAACATTCAGTACTTC. It specifies CASSQGNIQYF.

The chain joins TRBV20-1 to TRBJ1-3; D unresolved. Germline V lookup: CDR1 DFQATT, CDR2 SNEGSKA (reference sequence). V lost 0 bases and J lost 0, with 12 bases in between. The CDR3 spans 16 residues. The CDR3 DNA reads TGCAGTGCTAGAGAGGTGGGCAGGCTCTCTGGAAACACCATATATTTT. Translation: CSAREVGRLSGNTIYF.

This clonotype was counted ten times or more. V usage is TRBV24-1 and J usage is TRBJ1-5; tentative D call: TRBD1 (5 bases). V gave up 1 base and J gave up 3 bases, with 6 bases separating them. The V gene's germline CDR1 is KGHDR and CDR2 SFDVKD. CDR3 length: 14 residues. As DNA, the CDR3 is TGTGCCACCAGTGATTTCAGGGACAATCAGCCCCAGCATTTT. Protein: CATSDFRDNQPQHF.

This clonotype has at least ten counts. The chain links TRBV6-5 to TRBJ2-7, with TRBD2 as a possible D gene (6 bases). CDR3 length: 14 amino acids. The V end was cut by 6 bases, the J end by 2 bases, with 14 bases between. Germline CDR1 MNHEY, CDR2 SVGAGI. The CDR3 DNA reads TGTGCCAGCAGCCGGGACTCCTCAGCCTACGAGCAGTACTTC. Its protein product is CASSRDSSAYEQYF.

This clonotype was recorded at least ten times. The chain couples TRBV28 to TRBJ1-4; a weak D match, TRBD1 (5 bases). Germline V gene sequence: CDR1 MDHEN, CDR2 SYDVKM. CDR3 length: 13 amino acids. The V and J ends lost 4 bases and 7 bases respectively, with 10 bases between them. The CDR3 loop is CASSSSTAEKLFF. CDR3 sequence (DNA): TGTGCCAGCAGTTCCTCGACAGCTGAAAAACTGTTTTTT.

This clonotype was picked up a small number of times. The gene calls are TRBV25-1 and TRBJ2-7; D unclear. The germline V and J ends were trimmed by 6 bases and 1 base, with 13 bases remaining between them. This CDR3 comprises 14 residues. CDR1 and CDR2 from the germline V gene are MGHDK and SYGVNS. The CDR3 loop is CASRGHLTSYEQYF. The CDR3 nucleotides read TGTGCCAGCAGGGGCCACCTCACATCCTACGAGCAGTACTTC.

The chain joins TRBV6-2 or TRBV6-3 to TRBJ1-2; no clear D. The V gene lost 7 bases and the J gene lost 8 bases, with 23 bases spanning the gap. CDR1 is MNHEY and CDR2 is SVGEGT in the germline V gene. The CDR3 spans 15 residues. CDR3 amino acids: CASTSTGSPTGGYTF. In DNA, the CDR3 is TGTGCCAGCACCTCAACCGGGTCTCCAACGGGAGGCTACACCTTC.

The rearrangement joins TRBV28 to TRBJ2-7; D may match TRBD1 or TRBD2 (5 bases each). The CDR3 totals 15 residues. Germline-derived CDR1 and CDR2 are MDHEN and SYDVKM. V dropped 8 bases and J dropped 0 bases, with 17 bases sitting between them. The CDR3 DNA sequence: TGTGCCAGCGTTCCTCGGGACGGGGCCTCCTACGAGCAGTACTTC. Translation gives CASVPRDGASYEQYF. The whole variable domain, filled in from reference TRBV28 and TRBJ2-7, reads DVKVTQSSRYLVKRTGEKVFLECVQDMDHENMFWYRQDPGLGLRLIYFSYDVKMKEKGDIPEGYSVSREKKERFSLILESASTNQTSMYLCASVPRDGASYEQYFGPGTRLTVT.

This clonotype was observed at least ten times. The chain recombines TRBV18 with TRBJ1-1; D call uncertain. The CDR3 consists of 11 residues. Trimming pared 5 bases from V and 7 bases from J, leaving 8 bases between. CDR1 and CDR2 from the germline V gene are KGHSH and LQKENI. The CDR3 sequence is CASSAQSEAFF. The CDR3 nucleotides are TGTGCCAGCTCAGCTCAGAGTGAAGCTTTCTTT. Full variable domain (missing parts from reference TRBV18 and TRBJ1-1): NAGVMQNPRHLVRRRGQEARLRCSPMKGHSHVYWYRQLPEEGLKFMVYLQKENIIDESGMPKERFSAEFPKEGPSILRIQQVVRGDSAAYFCASSAQSEAFFGQGTRLTVV.

At least ten counts were recorded for this clonotype. The chain recombines TRBV7-2 with TRBJ2-5, with 11 bases identical to TRBD2. Germline V gene lookup returns CDR1 SGHTA and CDR2 FQGNSA. CDR3 length: 15 amino acids. The trim removed 4 bases at V and 2 bases at J, leaving 3 bases unmatched. This CDR3 is CASSSPSGGQETQYF. The CDR3 region has the DNA TGTGCCAGCAGCTCCCCTAGCGGGGGGCAAGAGACCCAGTACTTC.

The chain couples TRBV7-2 to TRBJ1-4, with D possibly TRBD1 on 5 matching bases. The V and J ends lost 0 bases and 5 bases respectively, with 13 bases between them. There are 16 residues in the CDR3. Germline lookup yields CDR1 SGHTA and CDR2 FQGNSA. The CDR3: CASSLAGTGHNEKLFF. The DNA of the CDR3 is TGTGCCAGCAGCTTAGCGGGGACTGGACACAATGAAAAACTGTTTTTT.

This clonotype was counted many times. The chain joins TRBV5-6 to TRBJ2-1; TRBD2 matches 12 bases. Germline assignment: CDR1 SGHDT and CDR2 YYEEEE. This CDR3 spans 19 amino acids. The ends lost 4 bases at V and 0 bases at J; junction bases unmatched: 11. The DNA of the CDR3 is TGTGCCAGCAGCCCGACGTTACTAGCGGGGGGCACCTCCTACAATGAGCAGTTCTTC. It is translated as CASSPTLLAGGTSYNEQFF.